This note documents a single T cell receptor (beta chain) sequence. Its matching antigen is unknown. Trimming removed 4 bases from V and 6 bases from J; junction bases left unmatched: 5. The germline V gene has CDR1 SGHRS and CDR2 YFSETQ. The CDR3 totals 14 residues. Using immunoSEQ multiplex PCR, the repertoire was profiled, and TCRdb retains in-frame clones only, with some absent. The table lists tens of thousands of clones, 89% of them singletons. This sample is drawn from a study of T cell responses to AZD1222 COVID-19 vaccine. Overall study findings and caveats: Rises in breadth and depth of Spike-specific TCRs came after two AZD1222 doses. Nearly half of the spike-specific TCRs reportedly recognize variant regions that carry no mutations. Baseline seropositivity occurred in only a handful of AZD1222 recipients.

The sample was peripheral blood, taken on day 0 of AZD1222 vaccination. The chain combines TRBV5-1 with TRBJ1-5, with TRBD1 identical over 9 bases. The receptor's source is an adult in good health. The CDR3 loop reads CASSLGTGRQPQHF. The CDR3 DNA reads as TGCGCCAGCAGCCTAGGGACAGGGCGTCAGCCCCAGCATTTT.